Following are 8 T cell receptor beta chains from one sample sequenced in a study of siplizumab effects on memory and regulatory T cells. TCRdb's table, derived via immunoSEQ multiplex PCR, lists solely in-frame clones and lacks some. The sample lists roughly 56,000 clones, approximately 97% occurring once. The specimen sequenced was naive CD8+ T cells sorted from blood. Source of these receptors: a human donor in good health.

V usage is TRBV6-1 and J usage is TRBJ2-7, with D possibly matching TRBD1 (5 bases). V was shortened by 4 bases and J by 0 bases, with 13 bases between the two germline ends. Germline CDR1 reads MNHNS; CDR2 reads SASEGT. The CDR3 spans 15 residues. The CDR3 loop is CASSAQGSHSYEQYF. The CDR3 DNA is TGTGCCAGCAGTGCCCAGGGTTCGCACTCCTACGAGCAGTACTTC.

The chain is built from TRBV29-1 and TRBJ2-3, with TRBD2 matching over 14 bases. V shed 5 bases and J 6 bases; nucleotides not matched to a gene: 10. Germline V CDR1 and CDR2: SQVTM, ANQGSEA. The CDR3 has 16 amino acids. The CDR3 loop reads CSVPGTSGRDTDTQYF. The CDR3 coding sequence is TGCAGCGTTCCCGGGACTAGCGGGAGAGATACGGATACGCAGTATTTT.

This chain joins TRBV7-6 and TRBJ2-3, with 8 bases lining up with TRBD1. Germline loops: CDR1 SGHVS, CDR2 FNYEAQ. Trimming cost V 1 base and J 6 bases; bases outside gene matches: 3. The CDR3 covers 14 residues. This CDR3 is CASSLGTGRDTQYF. CDR3 nucleotide sequence: TGTGCCAGCAGCTTAGGGACAGGGAGGGATACGCAGTATTTT.

Comments on this clone: A junction end diverges from the germline sequence, so it may reflect a read error. The chain links TRBV5-6 to TRBJ2-1; D uncertain. Germline CDR1 is SGHDT and CDR2 is YYEEEE. There are 14 residues in the CDR3. The CDR3 is CASIVLESFNEQFF. CDR3 DNA: TGTGCCAGCATCGTGTTAGAATCCTTCAATGAGCAGTTCTTC. Supplemented by reference TRBV5-6 and TRBJ2-1, the full variable domain reads DAGVTQSPTHLIKTRGQQVTLRCSPKSGHDTVSWYQQALGQGPQFIFQYYEEEERQRGNFPDRFSGHQFPNYSSELNVNALLLGDSALYLCASIVLESFNEQFFGPGTRLTVL.

The chain uses TRBV5-4 and TRBJ2-5, with 10 bases matching TRBD2. This CDR3 comprises 15 residues. The J segment lost 5 bases and the V segment lost 2 bases, leaving 6 bases of the junction unmatched. Germline assignment: CDR1 SGHNT and CDR2 YYREEE (reference sequence). CDR3 DNA sequence: TGTGCCAGCAGCTTCCTAGCGGGAGAAGGGGAGACCCAGTACTTC. Translated, it gives CASSFLAGEGETQYF.

This chain joins TRBV28 and TRBJ2-2; D could derive from TRBD1 or TRBD2 (5 bases each). Trimming cost V 3 bases and J 1 base, with 12 bases left between them. Germline V gives CDR1 MDHEN, CDR2 SYDVKM. CDR3 length: 16 amino acids. The CDR3 DNA is TGTGCCAGCAGTTTCCCGGGACGGATGAACACCGGGGAGCTGTTTTTT. Protein sequence: CASSFPGRMNTGELFF.

The V gene is TRBV6-1, the J gene TRBJ2-1, with TRBD2 matching over 8 bases. This CDR3 is 16 amino acids long. In germline, CDR1 is MNHNS, CDR2 SASEGT. The J segment lost 9 bases and the V segment lost 1 base, leaving 11 bases of the junction unmatched. The CDR3 DNA is TGTGCCAGCAGTGAAGACTATCGGGAGGGCCTCAGTGAGCAGTTCTTC. This sequence encodes CASSEDYREGLSEQFF.

V and J are TRBV11-2 and TRBJ1-1; 12 nucleotides align to TRBD1. The CDR3 is 16 residues long. Germline V lookup: CDR1 SGHAT, CDR2 FQNNGV. The junction had 5 bases not matched to a gene; V was cut back by 5 bases and J by 1 base. DNA of the CDR3: TGTGCCAGCAGCACGGGGGACAGGGGGCCGAACACTGAAGCTTTCTTT. Translated: CASSTGDRGPNTEAFF.